A selection of T cell receptor beta chains follows, all from one sample in a study of blood T cell repertoires in COVID-19. The protocol was immunoSEQ multiplex PCR, while the TCRdb copy is restricted to in-frame clones and leaves out a portion. Of under 200,000 clones listed, roughly 89% are singletons. The source material was peripheral blood. These receptors all stem from a woman aged 65 to 85 with COVID-19, enrolled during active disease. The CDR3 runs from the conserved cysteine through the conserved F or W. A D gene is named only where the DNA matches it firmly. Where a row states a size, it is once, few, many or the class of an expanded clone; other rows omit it.

>TRBV5-1|18|TRBJ2-2|TRBD2|.
TGCGCCAGCAGTTTAGGCGCGCGGACTAGCGGGAACACCGGGGAGCTGTTTTTT
CASSLGARTSGNTGELFF
>TRBV27|14|TRBJ1-6|.|.
TGTGCCAGCAGTCGACACTCGGGGAATTCACCCCTCCACTTT
CASSRHSGNSPLHF
>TRBV28|15|TRBJ2-5|TRBD2|.
TGTGCCAGCAGGTCACGGGCGGGGGGTACGGAGACCCAGTACTTC
CASRSRAGGTETQYF
>TRBV5-4|15|TRBJ2-7|.|.
TGTGCCAGCAGCTTGGATCGCGGCCAGACCTACGAGCAGTACTTC
CASSLDRGQTYEQYF
>TRBV18|14|TRBJ1-3|.|.
TGTGCCAGCTCACCACAGGGGACTGGAAACACCATATATTTT
CASSPQGTGNTIYF
>TRBV2|14|TRBJ2-7|.|once
TGTGCCGGCAATGAGCAGGGATCCTCCTACGAGCAGTACTTC
CAGNEQGSSYEQYF
>TRBV28|16|TRBJ1-1|TRBD1|.
TGTGCCAGCAGCCCCGGAGCCGGGGACAGGGCCTATGAAGCTTTCTTT
CASSPGAGDRAYEAFF
>TRBV5-4|15|TRBJ2-1|TRBD2|.
TGTGCCACCAGGCGAGGGGCTAGCGGGCCCAATGAGCAGTTCTTC
CATRRGASGPNEQFF
>TRBV18|14|TRBJ1-4|TRBD1|.
TGTGCCAGCTCGCGACAGGGTCCTAATGAAAAACTGTTTTTT
CASSRQGPNEKLFF
>TRBV29-1|13|TRBJ1-1|TRBD1|.
TGCAGCGTTGAGGACAGGGGGAACACTGAAGCTTTCTTT
CSVEDRGNTEAFF
>TRBV21-1|13|TRBJ2-1|.|.
TGTGCCAGCAGCACGGGGGAGAACAATGAGCAGTTCTTC
CASSTGENNEQFF
>TRBV6-5|13|TRBJ1-5|.|.
TGTGCCAGCAGTTTGACGGGGAATCAGCCCCAGCATTTT
CASSLTGNQPQHF
>TRBV25-1|17|TRBJ2-5|TRBD2|.
TGTGCCAGCAGTTCTCAGCGGGGGGGCCTGAGACAAGAGACCCAGTACTTC
CASSSQRGGLRQETQYF
>TRBV28|13|TRBJ2-6|.|.
TGTGCCAGCAGTCGAGGTGGGGCCAACGTCCTGACTTTC
CASSRGGANVLTF
>TRBV7-2|14|TRBJ2-1|TRBD2|.
TGTGCCAGCAGCATAGGGACTAGCGGGGGGGCAGAGTTCTTC
CASSIGTSGGAEFF
>TRBV30|13|TRBJ2-5|.|.
TGTGCCTGGAGTCTGAGGGAGAGGGAGACCCAGTACTTC
CAWSLRERETQYF
>TRBV5-6|15|TRBJ2-1|.|.
TGTGCCAGCAGCTTGTTCAGGGGTGCCTACAATGAGCAGTTCTTC
CASSLFRGAYNEQFF
>TRBV6-5|15|TRBJ1-2|.|.
TGTGCCAGCAGGAAAGGACCGCCTAGCGACTATGGCTACACCTTC
CASRKGPPSDYGYTF
>TRBV6-5|12|TRBJ1-1|.|.
TGTGCCAGCAGAGACAGCTACACTGAAGCTTTCTTT
CASRDSYTEAFF
>TRBV7-9|15|TRBJ2-7|.|.
TGTGCCAGCAGCTTAGTGCAGGGGATGATACCGATGCAGTACTTC
CASSLVQGMIPMQYF